The 22 T cell receptor beta chains in this list originate from one sample, sequenced in a study. TCRdb redid the calling of the 5' RACE reads with MiXCR, one entry per CDR3 protein. The sample shows some 5,800 distinct CDR3 sequences, approximately 31% of them seen only once. Sequencing input: naive CD4+ T cells sorted from a lymph node. This sample's subset: naive CD4+ T cells, CD4+CD45RA+CD25-. The receptors stem from a female donor with breast cancer.

This chain links TRBV7-2 with TRBJ2-3; TRBD1 matches at 10 bases. The CDR3 covers 14 residues. V shed 5 bases, J shed 4 bases, and the junction held 3 bases outside the gene matches. CDR1 SGHTA and CDR2 FQGNSA come from the germline V gene. The CDR3 reads CASSPTGGADTQYF. For the CDR3, the DNA is TGTGCCAGCAGCCCGACAGGGGGCGCAGATACGCAGTATTTT.

This clonotype is medium-sized. The chain links TRBV20-1 to TRBJ1-1; D call uncertain. V shed 1 base and J shed 2 bases, with 8 bases lying between them. Looked up from germline, CDR1 is DFQATT and CDR2 is SNEGSKA (reference sequence). The CDR3 length is 13 residues. CDR3 sequence reads: CSARVGFNTEAFF. CDR3 in DNA: TGCAGTGCTAGAGTTGGCTTCAACACTGAAGCTTTCTTT.

J is TRBJ2-1 and V is TRBV20-1; TRBD2 agrees at 10 bases. Losses at the gene ends were 7 bases for V and 10 bases for J; bases not matched to a gene: 7. Germline values: CDR1 DFQATT, CDR2 SNEGSKA (reference sequence). The CDR3 is 12 residues long. The CDR3 protein is CSVYGLAAEQFF. Here the CDR3 DNA reads TGCAGTGTTTACGGACTAGCGGCAGAGCAGTTCTTC.

By frequency in the sample, this clonotype is medium-sized. This chain links TRBV6-5 with TRBJ1-3, with D perhaps TRBD1 (5 bases). Germline V gene data show CDR1 as MNHEY and CDR2 as SVGAGI. The CDR3 has 16 amino acids. V gave up 4 bases and J gave up 0 bases, with 13 bases separating them. The CDR3 here is CASSSAGLSSGNTIYF. CDR3 in DNA: TGTGCCAGCAGTTCGGCAGGGCTAAGCTCTGGAAACACCATATATTTT.

The rearrangement joins TRBV28 to TRBJ1-5; weak D call: TRBD1 (6 bases). V was clipped by 3 bases and J by 3 bases, with 12 bases between them. Looked up from germline, CDR1 is MDHEN and CDR2 is SYDVKM. This CDR3 is 15 amino acids long. As DNA, the CDR3 is TGTGCCAGCAGTTTGGGGGGGGGCATCAATCAGCCCCAGCATTTT. As protein: CASSLGGGINQPQHF.

The rearrangement joins TRBV2 to TRBJ2-3; no definite D call. The germline CDR1 and CDR2 sequences are SNHLY and FYNNEI. Trimming left V 1 base short and J 7 bases short, with 6 bases between. The CDR3 runs to 12 residues. The CDR3 sequence: CASSEVSNTQYF. The DNA for the CDR3 is TGTGCCAGCAGTGAAGTTTCAAATACGCAGTATTTT.

This clonotype qualifies as medium-sized. The chain recombines TRBV10-3 with TRBJ1-2; D is perhaps TRBD1 (6 bases). Trimming removed 5 bases from V and 1 base from J, with 14 bases in between. The CDR3 is 15 residues long. Germline CDR1 reads ENHRY; CDR2 reads SYGVKD. CDR3 in amino acids: CAISLTGDRNYGYTF. In nucleotides, the CDR3 is TGTGCCATCAGTTTGACAGGAGACCGTAACTATGGCTACACCTTC.

The gene calls are TRBV12-3 or TRBV12-4 and TRBJ2-1; a possible D gene is TRBD2 (5 bases). This CDR3 has 15 residues. Trimming shortened V by 6 bases and J by 8 bases, and 20 bases separated the two germline ends. Here the CDR3 reads CASRVGKDLRYEQFF. Written as DNA, the CDR3 is TGTGCCAGCAGGGTCGGGAAAGATCTTAGGTATGAGCAGTTCTTC.

This clonotype is deemed medium-sized. The chain employs TRBV11-2 and TRBJ2-7, with TRBD1 as a possible D gene (6 bases). Germline CDR1 SGHAT, CDR2 FQNNGV. V was clipped by 6 bases and J by 3 bases, with 15 bases between them. The CDR3 covers 14 residues. The CDR3 nucleotides are TGTGCCAGCAGGAGGGGGTTTGCGGACTACGAGCAGTACTTC. Protein sequence: CASRRGFADYEQYF.

The chain carries TRBV30 and TRBJ1-3; D might be TRBD1 (5 bases). This CDR3 has 13 amino acids. Germline V lookup: CDR1 GTSNPN, CDR2 SVGIG (reference sequence). The V and J ends lost 2 bases and 2 bases respectively, with 7 bases between them. The DNA of the CDR3 is TGTGCCTGGAGTTCGGGACCTGGAAACACCATATATTTT. This sequence encodes CAWSSGPGNTIYF.

About this clonotype: The junction departs from germline at one end; a sequencing error may be responsible. The chain combines TRBV5-1 with TRBJ1-2; 7 nucleotides line up with TRBD1. The CDR3 is 11 residues long. In germline, CDR1 is SGHRS, CDR2 YFSETQ. In nucleotides, the CDR3 is TGCGCCAGCGGACAGGACTATGGCTACGCCTTC. It is translated as CASGQDYGYAF.

In regard to this clonotype: Given the absence of the conserved phenylalanine or tryptophan at the CDR3 end, a read error is likely. The chain combines TRBV30 with TRBJ2-2; no clear D. Trimming removed 5 bases from V and 5 bases from J, with 6 bases in between. Germline CDR1 and CDR2: GTSNPN and SVGIG (reference sequence). This CDR3 has 11 residues. CDR3: CAWAVTGELFS. CDR3 nucleotide sequence: TGTGCCTGGGCGGTGACCGGGGAGCTGTTTTCT.

In this sample, this clonotype turned up a few times. This chain joins TRBV20-1 and TRBJ2-5, with TRBD2 matching 12 bases. J gave up 4 bases and V 1 base, and 13 bases lay outside the gene matches. CDR3 length equals 18 residues. Germline V CDR1 and CDR2: DFQATT, SNEGSKA (reference sequence). CDR3 amino acids: CSARVPSGRAWFSETQYF. CDR3 coding DNA: TGCAGTGCTAGAGTCCCTAGCGGGAGGGCCTGGTTTTCAGAGACCCAGTACTTC.

This clonotype showed up just a few times. Being one base from a much bigger clone, this may be a read error. The chain links TRBV10-3 to TRBJ2-1; D gene ambiguous. Germline assignment: CDR1 ENHRY and CDR2 SYGVKD. The length of the CDR3 is 14 residues. The CDR3 loop is CAISESSRLDERFF. In DNA form, the CDR3 reads TGTGCCATCAGTGAGTCATCCCGGCTTGATGAGCGGTTCTTC.

In its sample, this clonotype is medium-sized (0.01 to 0.1%). The V call is TRBV25-1, the J call TRBJ2-1; no definite D call. CDR1 and CDR2 from the germline V gene are MGHDK and SYGVNS. Trimming took off 6 bases at V and 3 bases at J, with 15 bases between the two ends. This CDR3 has 15 amino acids. CDR3 coding DNA: TGTGCCAGCAGCGGACGGGTCCGCGGCTACAATGAGCAGTTCTTC. Residues: CASSGRVRGYNEQFF.

The chain recombines TRBV5-1 with TRBJ1-2; TRBD1 might be the D (5 bases). CDR1 SGHRS and CDR2 YFSETQ come from the germline V gene. V dropped 7 bases and J dropped 3 bases, with 16 bases sitting between them. CDR3 size: 14 residues. Written as DNA, the CDR3 is TGCGCCAGCGCTAGGGACGGAGGTCACTATGGCTACACCTTC. Protein: CASARDGGHYGYTF. Together with reference TRBV5-1 and TRBJ1-2, the CDR3 gives the full variable domain: KAGVTQTPRYLIKTRGQQVTLSCSPISGHRSVSWYQQTPGQGLQFLFEYFSETQRNKGNFPGRFSGRQFSNSRSEMNVSTLELGDSALYLCASARDGGHYGYTFGSGTRLTVV.

The CDR3: CASSSPGQGAINTEAFF. CDR3 in DNA: TGTGCCAGCAGCTCTCCGGGACAGGGGGCGATAAACACTGAAGCTTTCTTT. J is TRBJ1-1 and V is TRBV5-4; 12 nucleotides align to TRBD1. V was clipped by 3 bases and J by 2 bases; unmatched bases: 8. The CDR3 consists of 17 residues. Germline V gene data show CDR1 as SGHNT and CDR2 as YYREEE (reference sequence).

This clonotype is medium-sized (0.01 to 0.1%). The V and J genes are TRBV11-2 and TRBJ2-7, with D possibly called TRBD1 or TRBD2 (5 bases each). V was trimmed by 2 bases and J by 3 bases, leaving 17 bases between them. CDR1 and CDR2 from the germline V gene are SGHAT and FQNNGV. The CDR3 contains 16 residues. This CDR3 is CASSLMQSGPNYEQYF. The DNA for the CDR3 is TGTGCCAGCAGCTTAATGCAGTCGGGACCGAACTACGAGCAGTACTTC.

This clonotype was seen more than once but under ten times. Germline is not matched at one junction end, which may reflect a read error. The rearrangement uses TRBV5-1 and TRBJ1-5; the D is unclear. The CDR3 spans 16 residues. The germline V gene has CDR1 SGHRS and CDR2 YFSETQ. CDR3 sequence (DNA): TGCGCCAACCGGGCGTTAAGGGCATATAGCAGTCAGCCCCAGCATTTT. It is translated as CANRALRAYSSQPQHF.

This chain connects TRBV5-1 to TRBJ2-7; D gene ambiguous. CDR1 SGHRS and CDR2 YFSETQ come from the germline V gene. Trimming removed 6 bases from V and 5 bases from J, with 9 bases in between. The CDR3 is 11 amino acids. CDR3 protein: CASTRDNEQYF. The CDR3 region has the DNA TGCGCCAGCACAAGGGATAACGAGCAGTACTTC. Full variable domain (missing parts from reference TRBV5-1 and TRBJ2-7): KAGVTQTPRYLIKTRGQQVTLSCSPISGHRSVSWYQQTPGQGLQFLFEYFSETQRNKGNFPGRFSGRQFSNSRSEMNVSTLELGDSALYLCASTRDNEQYFGPGTRLTVT.

V gene TRBV30 combines with J gene TRBJ1-5; TRBD1 matches at 8 bases. The ends lost 5 bases at V and 4 bases at J; junction bases unmatched: 4. This CDR3 is built from 13 residues. Germline lookup yields CDR1 GTSNPN and CDR2 SVGIG (reference sequence). CDR3 residues: CAWQGALNQPQHF. CDR3 coding DNA: TGTGCCTGGCAGGGGGCGCTTAATCAGCCCCAGCATTTT.

This chain uses TRBV2 with TRBJ1-1; weak D call: TRBD1 (5 bases). CDR3 length: 14 residues. Germline CDR1 reads SNHLY; CDR2 reads FYNNEI. V lost 6 bases to trimming and J lost 4 bases, with 15 bases between them. CDR3: CASSDRFMSTEAFF. The CDR3 nucleotides are TGTGCCAGCAGCGACAGATTCATGAGCACTGAAGCTTTCTTT.